These 21 T cell receptor beta chains came from one sample sequenced in a study of Graves' ophthalmopathy and Graves' hyperthyroidism. Investigators amplified TCR beta CDR3 regions from RNA transcripts. HTBI primers were employed in first-round RT-PCR, then a second-round multiplex PCR followed. Each CDR3 protein gets one entry after TCRdb re-called the multiplex PCR reads with MiXCR. Of hundreds of thousands of distinct CDR3 sequences listed, 20% to 25% are singletons. The sample consisted of peripheral blood. The receptor set was obtained from a young woman with stable Graves' hyperthyroidism. Some clones in this sample may be carry-over from other donors' samples.

CDR3 sequence: CASSFPGQGAVQYF. CDR3 nucleotide sequence: TGTGCCAGCAGCTTCCCGGGACAGGGGGCAGTGCAGTACTTC. The chain uses TRBV11-2 and TRBJ2-7, with TRBD1 matching 12 bases. The CDR3 runs 14 residues. V gave up 3 bases and J gave up 9 bases; unmatched junction bases: 6. The V gene's germline CDR1 is SGHAT and CDR2 FQNNGV.

This clonotype was seen ten or more times. The rearrangement joins TRBV2 to TRBJ1-1; D is perhaps TRBD1 (5 bases). The CDR3 runs to 14 residues. Germline loops: CDR1 SNHLY, CDR2 FYNNEI. Deletions cut 7 bases from V and 7 bases from J, with 19 bases between. The CDR3, as DNA: TGTGCCAGCACCATCGTGGGGGGGGTCGGTGAAGCTTTCTTT. This sequence encodes CASTIVGGVGEAFF.

This clonotype showed up many times. The chain links TRBV12-3 or TRBV12-4 to TRBJ1-5; 7 bases line up with TRBD1. Trimming cost V 3 bases and J 7 bases; bases outside gene matches: 9. The CDR3 sequence is 15 residues long. CDR3 in DNA: TGTGCCAGCAGTTTTCGACAGGGCTTGAACCAGCCCCAGCATTTT. Translating gives CASSFRQGLNQPQHF.

The gene calls are TRBV12-5 and TRBJ2-2; D unresolved. Trimming shortened V by 6 bases and J by 7 bases, and 9 bases separated the two germline ends. Germline V CDR1 and CDR2: LGHNT, FRNRAP. CDR3 length equals 12 residues. DNA of the CDR3: TGTGCTAGTGGGCCCGGTTACGGGGAGCTGTTTTTT. Translation gives CASGPGYGELFF.

This chain joins TRBV10-3 and TRBJ2-7; 7 bases are a match to TRBD2. The CDR3 has 16 amino acids. CDR1 and CDR2 (germline): ENHRY, SYGVKD. The J segment lost 2 bases and the V segment lost 5 bases, leaving 12 bases of the junction unmatched. CDR3 sequence (DNA): TGTGCCATCAGTAGTTTGACTCGCCGGGGGGCCTACGAGCAGTACTTC. Its translation is CAISSLTRRGAYEQYF.

Details on this clonotype: One base away lies a much larger clone, so this may be a sequencing read error. This rearrangement joins TRBV29-1 to TRBJ1-1; D is unresolved. The CDR3 has 11 amino acids. Trimming took off 2 bases at V and 1 base at J, with 2 bases between the two ends. CDR1 is SQVTM and CDR2 is ANQGSEA in the germline V gene. In DNA, the CDR3 is TGCAGCGTTGAATCGAACACTGAAGCTTTCTTT. Translation: CSVESNTEAFF.

Note on this clonotype: This sequence may be a read error, since a much larger clone differs from it by one base. This chain joins TRBV2 and TRBJ1-5, with D maybe TRBD1 (6 bases). Germline CDR1 SNHLY, CDR2 FYNNEI. V was cut by 3 bases and J by 7 bases, with 13 bases left in between. This CDR3 contains 14 residues. CDR3 coding DNA: TGTGCCAGCAGTGAGCAGGGGTCGGGCCAGCCCCAGCATTTT. Translating it yields CASSEQGSGQPQHF.

This clonotype was recorded at least ten times. The chain uses TRBV6-1 and TRBJ2-5; 8 bases are shared with TRBD2. The CDR3 is 14 residues long. The V gene's germline CDR1 is MNHNS and CDR2 SASEGT. DNA of the CDR3: TGTGCTTCGGCGGGAGGAGGGGCCCAAGAGACCCAGTACTTC. This translates into CASAGGGAQETQYF.

This clonotype showed up many times. The chain couples TRBV2 to TRBJ1-1; maybe TRBD1 (6 bases). Per germline, CDR1 SNHLY and CDR2 FYNNEI. V lost 2 bases and J lost 3, with 13 bases in between. This CDR3 has 15 residues. The CDR3 DNA sequence: TGTGCCAGCAGTGAAATTCCGGGGGCGGACACTGAAGCTTTCTTT. It is translated as CASSEIPGADTEAFF.

The chain combines TRBV7-2 with TRBJ2-5; unclear D gene. The CDR3 has 14 residues. CDR1 and CDR2 (germline): SGHTA, FQGNSA. V was trimmed by 5 bases and J by 7 bases, leaving 17 bases between them. CDR3 in amino acids: CASSRPSALGTQYF. The CDR3 region has the DNA TGTGCCAGCAGCCGACCTTCCGCCTTGGGGACCCAGTACTTC.

The sample holds many counts of this clonotype. The chain has TRBV28 and TRBJ1-5, with TRBD1 matching 7 bases. CDR1 and CDR2 from the germline V gene are MDHEN and SYDVKM. This CDR3 spans 14 amino acids. After removal of 6 bases from V and 7 bases from J, the junction contained 9 bases not matched to a gene. CDR3 in amino acids: CASSYDRAGQPQHF. For the CDR3, the DNA is TGTGCCAGCAGCTATGACAGGGCCGGGCAGCCCCAGCATTTT.

This clonotype was seen ten or more times. The rearrangement uses TRBV11-2 and TRBJ2-2; D not resolved. With 0 bases removed from V and 1 base from J, the gap between germline ends came to 9 bases. The CDR3 spans 16 residues. Looked up from germline, CDR1 is SGHAT and CDR2 is FQNNGV. CDR3 coding DNA: TGTGCCAGCAGCTTAGAAGGGATAGGGAACACCGGGGAGCTGTTTTTT. This translates into CASSLEGIGNTGELFF. The full variable domain, in which reference TRBV11-2 and TRBJ2-2 provide the parts outside the CDR3, is EAGVAQSPRYKIIEKRQSVAFWCNPISGHATLYWYQQILGQGPKLLIQFQNNGVVDDSQLPKDRFSAERLKGVDSTLKIQPAKLEDSAVYLCASSLEGIGNTGELFFGEGSRLTVL.

This clonotype was counted a single time. The rearrangement joins TRBV20-1 to TRBJ2-7, with no clear D. In germline, CDR1 is DFQATT, CDR2 SNEGSKA (reference sequence). V gave up 3 bases and J gave up 5 bases, with 14 bases separating them. The CDR3 length is 13 residues. The CDR3 protein is CSASPYGENEQYF. The CDR3 coding sequence is TGCAGTGCTAGTCCTTACGGTGAGAACGAGCAGTACTTC.

This clonotype was counted only a few times. The rearrangement joins TRBV28 to TRBJ1-6; the D is unclear. Germline values: CDR1 MDHEN, CDR2 SYDVKM. The CDR3 has 16 residues. Trimming removed 3 bases at V and 4 bases at J, with 13 bases between. CDR3 protein: CASSFPETKYNSPLHF. The CDR3 DNA follows: TGTGCCAGCAGTTTTCCGGAAACCAAGTATAATTCACCCCTCCACTTT. The complete variable domain, with remaining parts taken from reference TRBV28 and TRBJ1-6, reads DVKVTQSSRYLVKRTGEKVFLECVQDMDHENMFWYRQDPGLGLRLIYFSYDVKMKEKGDIPEGYSVSREKKERFSLILESASTNQTSMYLCASSFPETKYNSPLHFGNGTRLTVT.

The V gene is TRBV5-1, the J gene TRBJ1-2; 7 bases are a match to TRBD1. Germline V gene data show CDR1 as SGHRS and CDR2 as YFSETQ. This CDR3 region has 13 residues. V gave up 4 bases and J gave up 6 bases; unmatched junction bases: 6. CDR3 DNA: TGCGCCAGCAGCCTACAGGGGCTAAATGGCTACACCTTC. Translated, it gives CASSLQGLNGYTF.

This clonotype was seen ten or more times. The rearrangement joins TRBV10-3 to TRBJ1-1; no clear D. V dropped 4 bases and J dropped 0 bases, with 6 bases sitting between them. This CDR3 has 13 residues. The germline V gene encodes CDR1 ENHRY and CDR2 SYGVKD. CDR3 sequence: CAISAQVNTEAFF. In DNA, the CDR3 is TGTGCCATCAGTGCCCAAGTGAACACTGAAGCTTTCTTT.

This clonotype was recorded a few times. The V gene is TRBV5-1, the J gene TRBJ2-7, with TRBD1 as a possible D gene (6 bases). CDR1 is SGHRS, CDR2 YFSETQ, per germline. This CDR3 contains 15 residues. V gave up 0 bases and J gave up 1 base, with 11 bases separating them. CDR3 nucleotides: TGCGCCAGCAGCTTGGGAAGGCAGGGGTCCTACGAGCAGTACTTC. This sequence encodes CASSLGRQGSYEQYF.

The sample holds many counts of this clonotype. This chain links TRBV7-9 with TRBJ2-7; the D gene is possibly TRBD1 (6 bases). With 1 base removed from V and 8 bases from J, the gap between germline ends came to 9 bases. CDR3 length equals 12 residues. CDR1 SEHNR and CDR2 FQNEAQ come from the germline V gene (reference sequence). CDR3 amino acids: CASSLGDTKQYF. The DNA of the CDR3 is TGTGCCAGCAGCTTAGGGGACACAAAGCAGTACTTC. The variable domain in full, completed from reference TRBV7-9 and TRBJ2-7, reads DTGVSQNPRHKITKRGQNVTFRCDPISEHNRLYWYRQTLGQGPEFLTYFQNEAQLEKSRLLSDRFSAERPKGSFSTLEIQRTEQGDSAMYLCASSLGDTKQYFGPGTRLTVT.

The chain joins TRBV2 to TRBJ1-1, with 8 bases that match TRBD1. With 8 bases clipped from V and 7 bases from J, the junction kept 6 bases outside the gene matches. This CDR3 has 12 amino acids. The germline V gene encodes CDR1 SNHLY and CDR2 FYNNEI. The CDR3: CASEGQAIEAFF. In DNA, the CDR3 is TGTGCCAGCGAGGGACAGGCTATTGAAGCTTTCTTT.

This clonotype was found a few times. The CDR3 bases are TGCAGTGCTAGAGAGGAGGTTTCACCCCTCCACTTT. Translated: CSAREEVSPLHF. V gene TRBV20-1 combines with J gene TRBJ1-6; D not resolved. Germline V CDR1 and CDR2: DFQATT, SNEGSKA (reference sequence). V gave up 0 bases and J gave up 9 bases, with 6 bases separating them. The CDR3 loop spans 12 amino acids.

The chain employs TRBV19 and TRBJ1-2, with a weak D call TRBD1 (6 bases). The V gene lost 2 bases and the J gene lost 3 bases, with 13 bases spanning the gap. The length of the CDR3 is 15 residues. Per the germline V gene, CDR1 is LNHDA and CDR2 is SQIVND (reference sequence). The CDR3 nucleotides read TGTGCCAGTAGTATATATTACAGGGAAGACTATGGCTACACCTTC. This encodes CASSIYYREDYGYTF.